This T cell receptor beta chain was identified in a study of blood T cell repertoires in COVID-19. The wider study: Sources were T cells, B-cell-depleted T cells, or PBMCs; the material itself was cDNA or gDNA.

The CDR3 runs to 12 residues. The germline gives CDR1 LGHNT, CDR2 FRNRAP. V was pared by 1 base and J by 9 bases, with 7 bases between. Original methodology: Cell counts per sample came from amplifying reference gene primers. Clones were read by immunoSEQ multiplex PCR, and TCRdb kept only the in-frame ones, dropping some. That table is the source of V, J and clone size, and D and trimming were worked out from the DNA. Of approximately 120,000 clones in the sample, over 75% were seen once. V usage is TRBV12-5 and J usage is TRBJ2-1; no firm D call. This clonotype was sampled from a woman of 80 years or more with acute or convalescent COVID-19. The sequenced sample consisted of peripheral blood. CDR3 protein: CASGLDSGEQFF. The CDR3 DNA reads as TGTGCTAGTGGTTTGGATTCGGGTGAGCAGTTCTTC.